This T cell receptor (beta chain) was recovered during a study of CXCR3-negative and CXCR3-positive naive CD8 T cells. Study-wide results and limits: In CXCR3-positive naive cells, the TRB CDR3s were more hydrophobic than in CXCR3-negative naive cells.

CDR1 and CDR2 (germline): SGHDN, FVKESK. The CDR3 consists of 15 residues. A note on this clonotype: Its antigen is as yet unknown.

Researchers prepared the TRB cDNA libraries using 5' RACE with UMI labels. Reanalyzing the 5' RACE reads, TCRdb keeps one entry per CDR3 protein, without DNA. The record lists some 130,000 distinct CDR3 sequences, of which the ten most abundant hold 0.59%. This receptor was obtained from a human donor in good health. Some clones in this sample may be carry-over from other donors' samples. The sequenced sample consisted of naive CXCR3+ CD8+ T cells from blood. Subset described: CD45RO-CCR7+CD27+CD95- naive CD8+ T cells expressing CXCR3 (TNR3+). The V call is TRBV14, the J call TRBJ2-7; the D call from TCRdb, TRBD2, cannot be confirmed without DNA. The chain's CDR3 is CASSQEIGPSYEQYF.